This T cell receptor beta chain is drawn from a study of OX40 agonist ivuxolimab in advanced cancers. Sequenced by immunoSEQ multiplex PCR; TCRdb stores in-frame clones only, minus some. Of about 100,000 clones listed, about nine tenths were seen once; the top ten hold around 0.16%. There are 15 residues in the CDR3. V lost 4 bases, J lost 4 bases, and 14 bases lay in between. CDR1 is SGHRS, CDR2 YFSETQ, per germline. The TCR sequence derives from an adult with an advanced solid tumor such as melanoma, head and neck, liver or kidney cancer. The genes are TRBV5-1 and TRBJ1-4, with D hard to call. The starting material was CD4+ or CD8+ T cells sorted from blood, obtained in a trial of the OX40 agonist ivuxolimab. CDR3 nucleotide sequence: TGCGCCAGCAGCAAGGCGGCAGAGTTTAATGAAAAACTGTTTTTT. This codes for CASSKAAEFNEKLFF.